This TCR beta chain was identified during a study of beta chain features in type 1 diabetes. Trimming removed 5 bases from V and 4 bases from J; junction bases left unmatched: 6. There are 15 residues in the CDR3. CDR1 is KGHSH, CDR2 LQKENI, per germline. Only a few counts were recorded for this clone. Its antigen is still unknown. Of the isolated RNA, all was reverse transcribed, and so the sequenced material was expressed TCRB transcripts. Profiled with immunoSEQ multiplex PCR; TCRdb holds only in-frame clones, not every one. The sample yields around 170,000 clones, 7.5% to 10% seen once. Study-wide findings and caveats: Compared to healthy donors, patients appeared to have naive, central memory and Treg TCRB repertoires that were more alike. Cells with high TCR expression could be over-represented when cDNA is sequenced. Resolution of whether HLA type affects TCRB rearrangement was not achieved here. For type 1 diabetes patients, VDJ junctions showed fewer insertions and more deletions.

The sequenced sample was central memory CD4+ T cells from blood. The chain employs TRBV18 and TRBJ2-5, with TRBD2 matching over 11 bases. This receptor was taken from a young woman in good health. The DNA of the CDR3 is TGTGCCAGCTCAGCGACTAGCGGGAACCCAGAGACCCAGTACTTC. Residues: CASSATSGNPETQYF.